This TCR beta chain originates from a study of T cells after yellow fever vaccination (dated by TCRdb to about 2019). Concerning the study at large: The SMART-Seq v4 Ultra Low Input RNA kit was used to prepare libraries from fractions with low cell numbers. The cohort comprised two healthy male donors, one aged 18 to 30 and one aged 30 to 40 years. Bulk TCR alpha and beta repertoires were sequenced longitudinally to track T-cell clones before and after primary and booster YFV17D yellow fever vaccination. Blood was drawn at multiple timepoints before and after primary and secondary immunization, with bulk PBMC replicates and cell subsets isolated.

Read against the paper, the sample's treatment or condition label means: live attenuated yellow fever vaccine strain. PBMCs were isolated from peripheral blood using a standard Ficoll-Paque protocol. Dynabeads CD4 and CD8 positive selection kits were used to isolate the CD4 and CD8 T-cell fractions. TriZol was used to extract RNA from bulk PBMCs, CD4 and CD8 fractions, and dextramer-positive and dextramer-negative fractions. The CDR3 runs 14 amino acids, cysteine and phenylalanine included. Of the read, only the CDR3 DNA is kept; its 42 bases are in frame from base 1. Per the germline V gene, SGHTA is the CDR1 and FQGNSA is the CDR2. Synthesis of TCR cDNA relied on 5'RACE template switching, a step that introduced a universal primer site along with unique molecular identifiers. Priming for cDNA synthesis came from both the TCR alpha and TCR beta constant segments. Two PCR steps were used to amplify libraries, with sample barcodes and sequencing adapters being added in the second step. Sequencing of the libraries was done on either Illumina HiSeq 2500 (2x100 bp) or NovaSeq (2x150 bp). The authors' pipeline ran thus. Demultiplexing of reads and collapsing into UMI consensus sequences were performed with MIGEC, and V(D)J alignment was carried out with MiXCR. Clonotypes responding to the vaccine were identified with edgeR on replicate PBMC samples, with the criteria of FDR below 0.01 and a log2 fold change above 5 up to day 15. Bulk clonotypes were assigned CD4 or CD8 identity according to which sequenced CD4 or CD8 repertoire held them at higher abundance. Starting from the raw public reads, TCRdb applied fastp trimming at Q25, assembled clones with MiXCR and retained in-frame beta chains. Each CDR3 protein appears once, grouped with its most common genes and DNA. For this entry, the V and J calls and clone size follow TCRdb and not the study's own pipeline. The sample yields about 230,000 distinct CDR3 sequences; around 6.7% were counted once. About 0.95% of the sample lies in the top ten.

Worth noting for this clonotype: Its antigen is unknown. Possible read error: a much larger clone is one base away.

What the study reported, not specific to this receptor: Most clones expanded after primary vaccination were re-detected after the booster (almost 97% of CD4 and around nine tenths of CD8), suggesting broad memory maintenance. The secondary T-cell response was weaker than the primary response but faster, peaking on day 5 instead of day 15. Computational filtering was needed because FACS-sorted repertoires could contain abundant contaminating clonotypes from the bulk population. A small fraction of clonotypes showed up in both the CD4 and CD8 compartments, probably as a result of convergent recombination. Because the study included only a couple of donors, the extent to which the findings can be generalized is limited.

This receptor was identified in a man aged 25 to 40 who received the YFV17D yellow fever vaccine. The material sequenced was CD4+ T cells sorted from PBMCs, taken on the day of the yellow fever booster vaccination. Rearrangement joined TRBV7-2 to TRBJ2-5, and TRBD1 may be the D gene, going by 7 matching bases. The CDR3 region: CASSSRQGLENQYF. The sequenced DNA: TGTGCCAGCAGCTCGCGACAGGGACTCGAGAACCAGTACTTC.